The 10 T cell receptor beta chains below all came from one sample that was sequenced in a study of blood T cell repertoires in COVID-19. Clones were read by immunoSEQ multiplex PCR, and TCRdb kept only the in-frame ones, dropping some. This table holds roughly 26,000 clones, 82% found once. Sequencing was done on a sample of peripheral blood. The receptors here all came from a human donor in a cohort sampled during active COVID-19.

V usage is TRBV7-2 and J usage is TRBJ1-2; weak D call: TRBD1 (6 bases). Germline V gives CDR1 SGHTA, CDR2 FQGNSA. This CDR3 contains 14 residues. Trimming shortened V by 5 bases and J by 7 bases, and 17 bases separated the two germline ends. The CDR3 sequence is CASSADGRGAGYTF. CDR3 bases: TGTGCCAGCAGCGCAGACGGGAGGGGGGCTGGCTACACCTTC.

The chain employs TRBV7-2 and TRBJ2-6, with D possibly matching TRBD1 (6 bases). The CDR3 extends over 16 amino acids. V lost 5 bases, J lost 4 bases, and 15 bases lay in between. From germline, CDR1 is SGHTA and CDR2 FQGNSA. Here the CDR3 DNA reads TGTGCCAGCAGCCCGGCACAGGGATCAGGGGCCAACGTCCTGACTTTC. The encoded protein is CASSPAQGSGANVLTF.

The rearrangement joins TRBV10-3 to TRBJ2-3; 8 bases line up with TRBD2. The junction had 6 bases not matched to a gene; V was cut back by 8 bases and J by 2 bases. The CDR3 contains 14 residues. Germline V gene data show CDR1 as ENHRY and CDR2 as SYGVKD. CDR3 bases: TGTGCCATCGGATCTAGCGGGTACACAGATACGCAGTATTTT. Translation gives CAIGSSGYTDTQYF.

The gene calls are TRBV28 and TRBJ2-6; the match to TRBD1 covers 8 bases. The germline CDR1 and CDR2 sequences are MDHEN and SYDVKM. Trimming removed 5 bases from V and 9 bases from J; junction bases left unmatched: 6. CDR3 size: 14 residues. CDR3: CASSKTGDDNVLTF. The CDR3 nucleotides are TGTGCCAGCAGTAAGACAGGGGACGACAACGTCCTGACTTTC.

This clone appeared a single time. The V call is TRBV4-3, the J call TRBJ1-2; D gene ambiguous. Trimming left V 2 bases short and J 7 bases short, with 14 bases between. Looked up from germline, CDR1 is LGHNA and CDR2 is YSLEER. CDR3 length: 14 residues. The CDR3 here is CASSQFGEGGGYTF. CDR3 nucleotides: TGCGCCAGCAGCCAATTCGGGGAAGGAGGTGGCTACACCTTC.

The V and J genes are TRBV27 and TRBJ2-7, with 13 nucleotides matching TRBD2. Germline trimming cut 6 bases from V and 6 bases from J; bases unmatched to any gene: 8. CDR3 length: 15 amino acids. Germline CDR1 and CDR2: MNHEY and SMNVEV (reference sequence). The CDR3 loop reads CASRVGLAGVSEQYF. The CDR3 DNA sequence: TGTGCCAGCAGAGTAGGACTAGCGGGAGTTAGCGAGCAGTACTTC.

The V call is TRBV3-1 (or the pseudogene TRBV3-2), the J call TRBJ1-2; D is possibly TRBD1 (5 bases). In germline, CDR1 is LGHDT, CDR2 YNNKEL (reference sequence). Trimming removed 1 base from V and 4 bases from J, with 19 bases in between. The CDR3 covers 17 residues. As DNA, the CDR3 is TGTGCCAGCAGCCAAGGGACAAGTTCCCCCCTTAGCTATGGCTACACCTTC. Amino acid sequence: CASSQGTSSPLSYGYTF.

The rearrangement uses TRBV24-1 and TRBJ2-5, with D perhaps matching TRBD1 (6 bases). Germline values: CDR1 KGHDR, CDR2 SFDVKD. CDR3 length: 14 amino acids. With 2 bases removed from V and 5 bases from J, the gap between germline ends came to 11 bases. The CDR3 nucleotides read TGTGCCACCAGTGATTCGACAGGTGTGGAGACCCAGTACTTC. Encoded protein: CATSDSTGVETQYF.

The genes are TRBV5-4 and TRBJ1-5; D uncertain. Trimming removed 2 bases from V and 3 bases from J, with 9 bases in between. This CDR3 spans 14 amino acids. The V gene's germline CDR1 is SGHNT and CDR2 YYREEE (reference sequence). DNA of the CDR3: TGTGCCAGCAGCTTAGGCGGAATCAATCAGCCCCAGCATTTT. Amino acid sequence: CASSLGGINQPQHF.

The rearrangement joins TRBV6-5 to TRBJ2-7; D perhaps matches TRBD2 (6 bases). The CDR3 totals 15 residues. From germline, CDR1 is MNHEY and CDR2 SVGAGI. V was cut by 4 bases and J by 6 bases, with 19 bases left in between. CDR3 nucleotides: TGTGCCAGCAGTTCCGAGGGACTCCACGGCTCCGAGCAGTACTTC. Translating it yields CASSSEGLHGSEQYF.